This T cell receptor beta chain was sequenced in a study of Tregs in tolerant kidney transplant recipients. Mixed chimerism was transient after nonmyeloablative marrow transplants from related graft donors. The CDR3 spans 14 residues. J lost 7 bases, V lost 2 bases, and 5 bases had no gene match. Per germline, CDR1 MGHRA and CDR2 YSYEKL. The repertoire was sequenced with immunoSEQ multiplex PCR; TCRdb's copy has only in-frame clones and lacks some. Counted here are about 52,000 clones, around 93% occurring once; the ten biggest clones make up 13% to 15%. This sequence was found in a human patient who received a combined kidney and bone marrow transplant. A subset of T cells may come from the graft donor. V usage is TRBV4-1 and J usage is TRBJ2-7; 10 positions agree with TRBD1. The material sequenced was CD8+ T cells from blood (PBMCs), taken 24 months after the transplant. CDR3 in DNA: TGCGCCAGCAGCCAACGGACAGGGGGGTGGGAGCAGTACTTC. Protein product: CASSQRTGGWEQYF.